The 19 T cell receptor beta chains below were found in one sample sequenced in a study of shared clonotypes between healthy human individuals. TCRdb's table, derived via immunoSEQ multiplex PCR, lists solely in-frame clones and lacks some. The top ten clones hold roughly 13% of a sample with roughly 500,000 clones, around 75% of them seen once. Sequencing was carried out using PBMCs. The receptors stem from a middle-aged woman in good health. Some clones in this sample may be carry-over from other donors' samples.

Only one count was recorded for this clone. The rearrangement uses TRBV7-9 and TRBJ2-7; TRBD1 aligns across 8 bases. CDR1 SEHNR and CDR2 FQNEAQ come from the germline V gene (reference sequence). With 3 bases clipped from V and 4 bases from J, the junction kept 5 bases outside the gene matches. This CDR3 spans 14 amino acids. CDR3: CASSLDRDRYEQYF. CDR3 sequence (DNA): TGTGCCAGCAGCTTGGACAGGGATAGGTACGAGCAGTACTTC. Drawing the rest from reference TRBV7-9 and TRBJ2-7, the complete variable domain is DTGVSQNPRHKITKRGQNVTFRCDPISEHNRLYWYRQTLGQGPEFLTYFQNEAQLEKSRLLSDRFSAERPKGSFSTLEIQRTEQGDSAMYLCASSLDRDRYEQYFGPGTRLTVT.

The chain is built from TRBV15 and TRBJ2-1; 9 bases map to TRBD2. The trim removed 0 bases at V and 8 bases at J, leaving 8 bases unmatched. The CDR3 runs 16 residues. Germline V gene data show CDR1 as LNHNV and CDR2 as YYDKDF (reference sequence). The CDR3 region is CATSRDLGGRAHEQFF. The CDR3 region has the DNA TGTGCCACCAGCAGAGATCTCGGCGGGAGGGCCCATGAGCAGTTCTTC.

The chain joins TRBV10-3 to TRBJ1-3; maybe TRBD1 (6 bases). Germline V CDR1 and CDR2: ENHRY, SYGVKD. The CDR3 covers 13 residues. The V and J ends lost 10 bases and 4 bases respectively, with 14 bases between them. The DNA for the CDR3 is TGTGCCACCACCGTGGGGGCCGGAAACACCATATATTTT. It yields the protein CATTVGAGNTIYF.

In this sample, this clone turned up many times. The chain couples TRBV5-8 to TRBJ2-3, with 7 bases lining up with TRBD1. Trimming removed 5 bases from V and 1 base from J; junction bases left unmatched: 4. The CDR3 runs to 14 residues. Germline V gene data show CDR1 as SGHTS and CDR2 as YDEGEE. CDR3 DNA: TGTGCCAGCAGACCGGGACAGCGCACAGATACGCAGTATTTT. It codes for CASRPGQRTDTQYF.

This rearrangement joins TRBV7-2 to TRBJ2-2, with a possible D match to TRBD2 (7 bases). CDR1 and CDR2 from the germline V gene are SGHTA and FQGNSA. The CDR3 length is 16 residues. Trimming took off 5 bases at V and 4 bases at J, with 17 bases between the two ends. The CDR3 region is CASSPVGGAGTGELFF. CDR3 nucleotides: TGTGCCAGCAGCCCGGTGGGGGGGGCTGGCACCGGGGAGCTGTTTTTT.

This chain joins TRBV15 and TRBJ2-7, with D uncertain. Germline CDR1 LNHNV, CDR2 YYDKDF (reference sequence). The CDR3 loop spans 13 amino acids. Trimming removed 0 bases from V and 3 bases from J, with 6 bases in between. CDR3 sequence reads: CATSRDYNYEQYF. The CDR3 nucleotides are TGTGCCACCAGCAGAGATTATAACTACGAGCAGTACTTC. Using reference TRBV15 and TRBJ2-7 for the parts outside the CDR3, the full variable domain is DAMVIQNPRYQVTQFGKPVTLSCSQTLNHNVMYWYQQKSSQAPKLLFHYYDKDFNNEADTPDNFQSRRPNTSFCFLDIRSPGLGDTAMYLCATSRDYNYEQYFGPGTRLTVT.

The chain recombines TRBV28 with TRBJ2-7, with 8 nucleotides matching TRBD2. V trimming: 6 bases; J trimming: 6 bases; junction bases outside the gene matches: 13. Germline assignment: CDR1 MDHEN and CDR2 SYDVKM. CDR3 length: 15 amino acids. In nucleotides, the CDR3 is TGTGCCAGCAGACAAACCAAGCAGACTAGCGTCGAGCAGTACTTC. It codes for CASRQTKQTSVEQYF.

The CDR3 is CASEPMTGTSLNEQFF. Written as DNA, the CDR3 is TGTGCCAGTGAGCCCATGACCGGGACTAGCCTTAATGAGCAGTTCTTC. The chain has TRBV25-1 and TRBJ2-1, with 9 bases lining up with TRBD2. CDR1 MGHDK and CDR2 SYGVNS come from the germline V gene. V gave up 9 bases and J gave up 7 bases; unmatched junction bases: 16. The CDR3 runs to 16 residues.

The CDR3 loop reads CASSTEAGTGGRSNQPQHF. The CDR3 DNA is TGTGCCAGCAGTACCGAGGCCGGGACCGGAGGAAGGAGCAATCAGCCCCAGCATTTT. The chain combines TRBV6-8 with TRBJ1-5; a weak D match, TRBD1 (5 bases). V dropped 5 bases and J dropped 1 base, with 24 bases sitting between them. CDR3 length: 19 residues. Germline V gene data show CDR1 as MNHGY and CDR2 as SAAAGT.

This chain connects TRBV5-1 to TRBJ2-7, with TRBD2 identical over 15 bases. Per the germline V gene, CDR1 is SGHRS and CDR2 is YFSETQ. The ends lost 9 bases at V and 3 bases at J; junction bases unmatched: 10. CDR3 size: 16 residues. DNA for the CDR3: TGCGCCAACCCGCGGACTAGCGGGAGGGGGATCTACGAGCAGTACTTC. Translation: CANPRTSGRGIYEQYF.

V is TRBV6-1 and J is TRBJ2-2, with a weak D call TRBD2 (6 bases). The CDR3 contains 15 residues. The germline V gene encodes CDR1 MNHNS and CDR2 SASEGT. Trimming stripped 7 bases from V and 2 bases from J, with 14 bases between. CDR3 sequence (DNA): TGTGCCAGCAATCAAAGCGGGCGAAACACCGGGGAGCTGTTTTTT. Translated: CASNQSGRNTGELFF.

The chain recombines TRBV7-3 with TRBJ2-2; D could derive from TRBD1 or TRBD2 (5 bases each). This CDR3 region has 15 residues. Trimming removed 2 bases at V and 6 bases at J, with 13 bases between. Germline-derived CDR1 and CDR2 are SGHTA and FQGTGA. In DNA, the CDR3 is TGTGCCAGCAGCTTAGCAGGGAGTTACGCCGGGGAGCTGTTTTTT. Translated: CASSLAGSYAGELFF. Full variable domain (rest looked up from reference TRBV7-3 and TRBJ2-2): GAGVSQTPSNKVTEKGKYVELRCDPISGHTALYWYRQSLGQGPEFLIYFQGTGAADDSGLPNDRFFAVRPEGSVSTLKIQRTERGDSAVYLCASSLAGSYAGELFFGEGSRLTVL.

Only a few counts were recorded for this clone. The V call is TRBV6-1, the J call TRBJ2-2, with D possibly matching TRBD2 (5 bases). Germline V CDR1 and CDR2: MNHNS, SASEGT. V was cut by 4 bases and J by 6 bases, with 12 bases left in between. CDR3 length: 14 amino acids. In DNA, the CDR3 is TGTGCCAGCAGTGCCCCCGGGGTTCCCGGGGAGCTGTTTTTT. The encoded protein is CASSAPGVPGELFF.

V and J are TRBV5-1 and TRBJ2-3, with 14 positions matching TRBD2. V shed 4 bases and J 8 bases; nucleotides not matched to a gene: 9. The CDR3 loop spans 16 amino acids. Germline V gene lookup returns CDR1 SGHRS and CDR2 YFSETQ. CDR3 loop: CASSIGTSGSWGTQYF. The CDR3 DNA reads TGCGCCAGCAGCATTGGGACTAGCGGGAGTTGGGGTACGCAGTATTTT.

Ten or more counts support this clone. A single base separates this from a much larger clone, so it may be a read error. The CDR3 DNA sequence: TGTGCCAGCAGTGGACTAGCGGGAGGAGATACGCAGTATTTT. Translating it yields CASSGLAGGDTQYF. The chain uses TRBV6-4 and TRBJ2-3; 13 bases agree with TRBD2. This CDR3 contains 14 residues. CDR1 MRHNA and CDR2 SNTAGT come from the germline V gene. V shed 4 bases, J shed 5 bases, and the junction held 0 bases outside the gene matches.

This clone has a handful of counts. The chain carries TRBV4-2 and TRBJ2-2; D is uncertain. CDR3 length: 16 residues. The germline CDR1 and CDR2 sequences are LGHNA and YNFKEQ. V shed 4 bases and J shed 5 bases, with 17 bases lying between them. CDR3 sequence reads: CASSPYGQKITGELFF. DNA of the CDR3: TGTGCCAGCAGCCCCTATGGGCAGAAGATTACCGGGGAGCTGTTTTTT.

This clone showed up just once. The chain couples TRBV19 to TRBJ2-7, with a tentative D call TRBD2 (6 bases). There are 14 residues in the CDR3. The germline V gene encodes CDR1 LNHDA and CDR2 SQIVND (reference sequence). The CDR3 loop is CAAARGTYSYEQYF. DNA of the CDR3: TGTGCGGCGGCACGGGGGACCTACTCCTACGAGCAGTACTTC.

This chain links TRBV7-2 with TRBJ2-7; 9 bases are shared with TRBD2. The germline V gene encodes CDR1 SGHTA and CDR2 FQGNSA. The CDR3 is made up of 15 amino acids. With 4 bases clipped from V and 6 bases from J, the junction kept 10 bases outside the gene matches. The DNA of the CDR3 is TGTGCCAGCAGCTCAGGTAGCGGGAGTGGATTCGAGCAGTACTTC. Its translation is CASSSGSGSGFEQYF.

The chain has TRBV28 and TRBJ1-2; TRBD1 aligns across 7 bases. Germline V gives CDR1 MDHEN, CDR2 SYDVKM. The trim removed 5 bases at V and 9 bases at J, leaving 27 bases unmatched. CDR3 length: 19 residues. CDR3 coding DNA: TGTGCCAGCAGTCCAATCACCTTCACCGGGACAGCAATCTGGTCGAGCTACACCTTC. Amino acid sequence: CASSPITFTGTAIWSSYTF.